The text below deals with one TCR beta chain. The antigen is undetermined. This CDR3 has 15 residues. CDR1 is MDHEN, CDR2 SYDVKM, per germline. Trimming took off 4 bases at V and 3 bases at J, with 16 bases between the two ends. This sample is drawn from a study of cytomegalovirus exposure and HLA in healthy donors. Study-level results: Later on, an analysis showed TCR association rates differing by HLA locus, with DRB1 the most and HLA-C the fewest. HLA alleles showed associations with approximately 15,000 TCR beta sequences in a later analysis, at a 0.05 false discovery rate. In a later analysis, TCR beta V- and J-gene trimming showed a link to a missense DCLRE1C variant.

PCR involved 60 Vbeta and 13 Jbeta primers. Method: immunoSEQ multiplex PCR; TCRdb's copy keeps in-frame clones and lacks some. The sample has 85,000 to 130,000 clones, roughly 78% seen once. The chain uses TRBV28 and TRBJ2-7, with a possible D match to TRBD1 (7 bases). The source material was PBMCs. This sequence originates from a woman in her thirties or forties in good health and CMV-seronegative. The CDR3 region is CASSSGAGQYYEQYF. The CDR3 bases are TGTGCCAGCAGTTCTGGGGCGGGACAGTACTACGAGCAGTACTTC.